Described below is a single T cell receptor (beta chain) sequence and its context. Its antigen is currently not known. No quality values exist for individual bases; no much larger clone is one base distant. Including the terminal cysteine and phenylalanine, the CDR3 comprises 16 residues. Solely the CDR3 DNA is kept, with 48 bases framed from the first base. At the junction V is shortened by 4 bases and J by 2 bases; bases outside the gene matches: 9. The germline V gene yields SGHRS for CDR1 and YFSETQ for CDR2. The data belong to a study of blood T cell repertoires in COVID-19 (dated by TCRdb to about 2020). With regard to the full study: Collaborator samples came from the United States, Italy and Spain and covered acute and convalescent phases of COVID-19. The repertoires were released in a freely available public database meant as a resource for research on the immune response to SARS-CoV-2. The prospective study material was composed of cDNA or gDNA derived from T cells, B-cell-depleted T cells, or PBMCs. Sample metadata almost always included a de-identified subject ID, COVID-19 status, age in years and sex. Where HLA class I and class II types were available, the types were taken from metadata supplied by the sample provider, not from assay-based typing. Samples were obtained from the ongoing ImmuneRACE study (first 160 participants) and from about 1,300 subjects provided by 6 global collaborators. Deeply sampled blood TCRbeta repertoires from subjects exposed to, actively infected with, or recovered from COVID-19 were included in the dataset.

The full study reports these points: How much clinical and demographic metadata was included differed by source and by participant, and the metadata was provided uncurated.

One collaborating source in Seattle enrolled patients while the patients were actively infected and followed the patients over time throughout the course of disease. The collaborating institutions used their own protocols to collect whole blood in K2EDTA tubes. For TCRbeta analysis, collaborators shipped samples in one of three forms: frozen whole blood, isolated PBMCs, or DNA extracted from either of those sample types. The immunoSEQ Assay, a bias-controlled multiplex PCR, was used to amplify TCRbeta CDR3 regions from genomic DNA. The study's own analysis went as follows. The number of nucleated cells in each sample was estimated from the amplification of reference gene primers within the assay. Sequence reads were collapsed and filtered to measure the absolute abundance of every unique TCRbeta CDR3 rearrangement. Productive Simpson clonality was computed per sample as the square root of Simpson's diversity index over productive rearrangements. TCRdb took over this immuneACCESS table, retaining in-frame rearrangements with V and J assigned. Such tables are incomplete; in checked studies, under half of the missing clones stem from an unresolved V gene, and the remainder is unexplained. V and J calls and clone size follow that table, whereas D and trimming were derived from the DNA. This sample lists approximately 500,000 clones; roughly nine tenths were detected once. The ten top clones hold around 0.92% of the sample.

The receptor was derived from a man younger than 30 with COVID-19, enrolled during active disease. The chain joins TRBV5-1 to TRBJ2-3; 8 bases in the middle match TRBD1. Sequenced sample: peripheral blood. The nucleotide sequence reads as follows: TGCGCCAGCAGCCCTGAACCGGGACAGGACACAGATACGCAGTATTTT. Its protein reads: CASSPEPGQDTDTQYF. Extended through the reference TRBV5-1 and TRBJ2-3 proteins, this CDR3 yields the full variable domain: KAGVTQTPRYLIKTRGQQVTLSCSPISGHRSVSWYQQTPGQGLQFLFEYFSETQRNKGNFPGRFSGRQFSNSRSEMNVSTLELGDSALYLCASSPEPGQDTDTQYFGPGTRLTVL.